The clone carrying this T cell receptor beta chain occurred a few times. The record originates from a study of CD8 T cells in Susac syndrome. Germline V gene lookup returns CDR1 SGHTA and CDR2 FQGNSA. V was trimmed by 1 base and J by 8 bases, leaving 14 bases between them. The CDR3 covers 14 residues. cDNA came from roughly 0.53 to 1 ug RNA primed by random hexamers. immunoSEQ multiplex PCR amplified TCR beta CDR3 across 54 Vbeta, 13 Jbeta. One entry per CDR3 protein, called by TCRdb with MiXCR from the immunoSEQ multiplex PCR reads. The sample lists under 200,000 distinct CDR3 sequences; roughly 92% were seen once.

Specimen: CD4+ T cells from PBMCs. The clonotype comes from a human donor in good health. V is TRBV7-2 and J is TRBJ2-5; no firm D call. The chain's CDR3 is CASSLGGPTSTQYF. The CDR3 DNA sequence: TGTGCCAGCAGCTTAGGAGGACCAACGAGTACCCAGTACTTC.